The clone carrying this T cell receptor beta chain was seen at least ten times. The antigen is unknown. The data belong to a study of CD8 T cells in ankylosing spondylitis. Overall study results and limits: Ankylosing spondylitis blood appeared to carry a characteristic TCR beta motif of several highly homologous variants.

TCRdb used MiXCR to reprocess the 5' RACE reads, holding one entry per CDR3 protein. The data hold a few hundred thousand distinct CDR3 sequences, with roughly 12% observed a single time. Sequencing was done on a sample of blood, either unsorted or a sorted T cell fraction (not recorded which). This receptor was taken from a male donor with ankylosing spondylitis.

CDR3 loop: CATSRGGTSLYNEQFF. Here the CDR3 DNA reads TGTGCCACCAGCAGAGGGGGGACTAGCCTGTACAATGAGCAGTTCTTC. V and J are TRBV15 and TRBJ2-1; 9 bases are shared with TRBD2. This CDR3 is 16 amino acids long. The germline gives CDR1 LNHNV, CDR2 YYDKDF (reference sequence). V gave up 1 base and J gave up 4 bases; unmatched junction bases: 5.